One sample yielded the 29 T cell receptor beta chains listed below, sequenced in a study of cytomegalovirus exposure and HLA in healthy donors (dated by TCRdb to about 2017). The library relied on the immunoSEQ multiplex PCR assay. The multiplex PCR relied on a mix of 60 forward primers for TCR Vbeta segments and 13 reverse primers for TCR Jbeta segments. This immuneACCESS table, as held by TCRdb, lists in-frame sequences with V and J called but not all clones. Of the missing ones, under half trace to an unresolved V gene in checked studies; the others have no known cause. The sample profile shows some 150,000 clones; roughly 72% of them were found once. The top ten clones comprise over 2% of the sample. What was sequenced was PBMCs. These receptors all come from a man in his forties in good health and CMV-seronegative.

The V call is TRBV5-1, the J call TRBJ1-3, with TRBD1 matching 9 bases. This CDR3 region has 16 residues. The V and J ends lost 7 bases and 1 base, in that order; junction bases with no gene match: 9. The germline V gene encodes CDR1 SGHRS and CDR2 YFSETQ. CDR3 amino acids: CASRPTDRGSGNTIYF. CDR3 sequence (DNA): TGCGCCAGCCGCCCGACGGACAGGGGTTCTGGAAACACCATATATTTT. Full variable domain (outside the CDR3, taken from reference TRBV5-1 and TRBJ1-3): KAGVTQTPRYLIKTRGQQVTLSCSPISGHRSVSWYQQTPGQGLQFLFEYFSETQRNKGNFPGRFSGRQFSNSRSEMNVSTLELGDSALYLCASRPTDRGSGNTIYFGEGSWLTVV.

In its sample, this clone was seen a few times. The chain couples TRBV2 to TRBJ1-1; the D gene is possibly TRBD1 (5 bases). The germline CDR1 and CDR2 sequences are SNHLY and FYNNEI. Trimming took off 6 bases at V and 0 bases at J, with 11 bases between the two ends. The CDR3 is 14 residues long. The CDR3 region is CASSRTILNTEAFF. CDR3 DNA: TGTGCCAGCAGCCGGACAATTTTGAACACTGAAGCTTTCTTT.

This chain connects TRBV7-9 to TRBJ2-7; maybe TRBD1 (5 bases). Per the germline V gene, CDR1 is SEHNR and CDR2 is FQNEAQ (reference sequence). Between the trimmed V and J ends, which lost 1 base and 0 bases, there was a span of 7 bases. This CDR3 contains 14 residues. The CDR3 DNA sequence: TGTGCCAGCAGCTTAGGGGGCAACTCCTACGAGCAGTACTTC. Its translation is CASSLGGNSYEQYF.

The chain recombines TRBV7-8 with TRBJ2-1; TRBD2 matches 15 bases. J gave up 14 bases and V 4 bases, and 6 bases lay outside the gene matches. The V gene's germline CDR1 is SGHVS and CDR2 FQNEAQ. The CDR3 consists of 14 residues. For the CDR3, the DNA is TGTGCCAGCAGCTCCGGACTAGCGGGAGGGCCGGAGTTCTTC. This translates into CASSSGLAGGPEFF.

The V call is TRBV5-1, the J call TRBJ2-1; D perhaps matches TRBD1 (5 bases). The CDR3 loop spans 16 amino acids. With 0 bases removed from V and 0 bases from J, the gap between germline ends came to 10 bases. Germline assignment: CDR1 SGHRS and CDR2 YFSETQ. This chain's CDR3 is CASSLDRPSSYNEQFF. The CDR3 DNA is TGCGCCAGCAGCTTGGACAGGCCGAGCTCCTACAATGAGCAGTTCTTC.

This chain connects TRBV30 to TRBJ2-1, with D possibly TRBD2 on 6 matching bases. Germline assignment: CDR1 GTSNPN and CDR2 SVGIG (reference sequence). CDR3 length equals 16 residues. Deletions cut 0 bases from V and 2 bases from J, with 14 bases between. The CDR3 DNA reads TGTGCCTGGAGTGTACAGCGGCGGGGAGCCTACAATGAGCAGTTCTTC. Amino acids: CAWSVQRRGAYNEQFF.

V usage is TRBV19 and J usage is TRBJ1-1, with D possibly being TRBD1 (6 bases). CDR3 length equals 14 residues. The V end was cut by 5 bases, the J end by 4 bases, with 14 bases between. CDR1 is LNHDA, CDR2 SQIVND, per germline (reference sequence). In nucleotides, the CDR3 is TGTGCCAGTAGTGTTTACAGGGAGGGCACTGAAGCTTTCTTT. Protein product: CASSVYREGTEAFF.

In this sample, this clone turned up a few times. The chain is built from TRBV10-2 and TRBJ2-7; maybe TRBD2 (5 bases). V gave up 3 bases and J gave up 6 bases, with 9 bases separating them. Germline CDR1 and CDR2: WSHSY and SAAADI. CDR3 length equals 12 residues. CDR3 sequence reads: CASSDGEPEQYF. The DNA of the CDR3 is TGCGCCAGCAGTGATGGGGAGCCCGAGCAGTACTTC.

The rearrangement joins TRBV2 to TRBJ1-2, with 10 bases lining up with TRBD1. V shed 6 bases and J 5 bases; nucleotides not matched to a gene: 6. This CDR3 region has 14 residues. Per the germline V gene, CDR1 is SNHLY and CDR2 is FYNNEI. The CDR3 nucleotides are TGTGCCAGCAGGGCCCCGGGACAGGGGTATGGCTACACCTTC. It translates to CASRAPGQGYGYTF. Together with reference TRBV2 and TRBJ1-2, the CDR3 gives the full variable domain: EPEVTQTPSHQVTQMGQEVILRCVPISNHLYFYWYRQILGQKVEFLVSFYNNEISEKSEIFDDQFSVERPDGSNFTLKIRSTKLEDSAMYFCASRAPGQGYGYTFGSGTRLTVV.

V usage is TRBV28 and J usage is TRBJ2-7; TRBD2 might be the D (6 bases). Trimming stripped 8 bases from V and 5 bases from J, with 19 bases between. The CDR3 covers 14 residues. Germline CDR1 MDHEN, CDR2 SYDVKM. Here the CDR3 DNA reads TGTGCCAGCGTCGATCGGCTAGCGAACGACGAGCAGTACTTC. Its translation is CASVDRLANDEQYF.

The gene calls are TRBV5-8 and TRBJ2-1; 7 bases match TRBD2. CDR1 and CDR2 (germline): SGHTS, YDEGEE. The CDR3 consists of 14 residues. V dropped 0 bases and J dropped 12; count of bases not matched to a gene: 9. CDR3 nucleotide sequence: TGTGCCAGCAGCTTGGAGTTCTCGGGGGGAGGGCAGTTCTTC. Translating it yields CASSLEFSGGGQFF.

This chain connects TRBV7-3 to TRBJ2-7, with D maybe TRBD1 (5 bases). Looked up from germline, CDR1 is SGHTA and CDR2 is FQGTGA. The CDR3 runs 14 residues. Deletions cut 5 bases from V and 5 bases from J, with 16 bases between. CDR3 bases: TGTGCCAGCAGCCCCCGGCAGGGAAGGAACGAGCAGTACTTC. Translating gives CASSPRQGRNEQYF.

This chain joins TRBV18 and TRBJ2-3, with no clear D. Trimming cost V 3 bases and J 2 bases, with 15 bases left between them. The CDR3 runs to 16 residues. Germline-derived CDR1 and CDR2 are KGHSH and LQKENI. CDR3 sequence reads: CASSPRFRPNTDTQYF. The CDR3, as DNA: TGTGCCAGCTCACCTCGTTTCAGGCCAAACACAGATACGCAGTATTTT.

The chain is built from TRBV5-8 and TRBJ1-1; D gene unclear. The CDR3 runs to 13 residues. Per the germline V gene, CDR1 is SGHTS and CDR2 is YDEGEE. V was trimmed by 4 bases and J by 4 bases, leaving 11 bases between them. CDR3 sequence reads: CASSPGGPTEAFF. The CDR3 DNA is TGTGCCAGCAGCCCGGGAGGGCCCACTGAAGCTTTCTTT.

The V call is TRBV9, the J call TRBJ1-2; possibly TRBD1 for D (6 bases). Germline CDR1 reads SGDLS; CDR2 reads YYNGEE. Between the trimmed V and J ends, which lost 3 bases and 5 bases, there was a span of 14 bases. The CDR3 totals 14 residues. The CDR3 reads CASSERGGGYGYTF. The CDR3 DNA reads TGTGCCAGCAGCGAGAGGGGAGGGGGGTATGGCTACACCTTC.

In this sample, this clone turned up a few times. The chain carries TRBV27 and TRBJ2-3, with D possibly TRBD2 on 5 matching bases. The CDR3 extends over 16 amino acids. CDR1 and CDR2 from the germline V gene are MNHEY and SMNVEV (reference sequence). V was clipped by 4 bases and J by 5 bases, with 19 bases between them. CDR3 DNA sequence: TGTGCCAGCAGTTCCCCCGGGAACGGAGCCGGAGATACGCAGTATTTT. Its protein is CASSSPGNGAGDTQYF.

The J gene is TRBJ2-5, the V gene TRBV7-2, with TRBD2 matching 8 bases. CDR1 is SGHTA and CDR2 is FQGNSA in the germline V gene. V trimming: 1 base; J trimming: 3 bases; junction bases outside the gene matches: 7. This CDR3 has 16 amino acids. The CDR3 DNA reads TGTGCCAGCAGCTTAGGATTCCGGCGGGGGGAAGAGACCCAGTACTTC. This gives the protein CASSLGFRRGEETQYF.

The V call is TRBV7-8, the J call TRBJ2-1; 11 bases agree with TRBD2. The CDR3 is made up of 19 amino acids. Germline V gene data show CDR1 as SGHVS and CDR2 as FQNEAQ. The J segment lost 0 bases and the V segment lost 2 bases, leaving 9 bases of the junction unmatched. The CDR3 here is CASSLLAGGGGLSYNEQFF. CDR3 DNA sequence: TGTGCCAGCAGCTTACTAGCGGGAGGAGGGGGGCTCTCCTACAATGAGCAGTTCTTC.

V usage is TRBV30 and J usage is TRBJ1-6; 7 nucleotides agree with TRBD1. The CDR3 is made up of 19 amino acids. With V trimmed by 8 bases and J by 0 bases, 19 bases remained unmatched. The germline CDR1 and CDR2 sequences are GTSNPN and SVGIG (reference sequence). CDR3 sequence: CAKQPWDSILSSYNSPLHF. DNA of the CDR3: TGTGCCAAACAGCCTTGGGACAGTATTCTAAGCTCCTATAATTCACCCCTCCACTTT.

This chain joins TRBV5-1 and TRBJ2-7; D gene ambiguous. CDR3 size: 10 residues. Germline V gives CDR1 SGHRS, CDR2 YFSETQ. Trimming took off 9 bases at V and 6 bases at J, with 10 bases between the two ends. The CDR3 DNA reads TGCGCCAAAACCCCAGGCGAGCAGTACTTC. This translates into CAKTPGEQYF.

The rearrangement links TRBV7-9 to TRBJ2-5; a possible D gene is TRBD1 (8 bases). Trimming pared 7 bases from V and 4 bases from J, leaving 10 bases between. The CDR3 contains 12 residues. Germline CDR1 reads SEHNR; CDR2 reads FQNEAQ (reference sequence). CDR3 residues: CASNRGGETQYF. CDR3 bases: TGTGCCAGCAACAGGGGGGGAGAGACCCAGTACTTC.

The V call is TRBV6-6, the J call TRBJ1-5, with D unclear. There are 13 residues in the CDR3. Per the germline V gene, CDR1 is MNHNY and CDR2 is SVGAGI (reference sequence). With 3 bases removed from V and 8 bases from J, the gap between germline ends came to 11 bases. Here the CDR3 reads CASSYSVSEPQHF. In DNA form, the CDR3 reads TGTGCCAGCAGTTATAGCGTTTCAGAGCCCCAGCATTTT.

The V gene is TRBV6-1, the J gene TRBJ2-5; possibly TRBD1 for D (6 bases). V was cut by 7 bases and J by 4 bases, with 13 bases left in between. The germline gives CDR1 MNHNS, CDR2 SASEGT. CDR3 length: 13 amino acids. CDR3 DNA: TGTGCCAGCATGACGACAGGAACAGAGACCCAGTACTTC. Translating gives CASMTTGTETQYF.

This clone showed up just a few times. V and J are TRBV6-5 and TRBJ1-1; TRBD1 matches 9 bases. Germline V gene lookup returns CDR1 MNHEY and CDR2 SVGAGI. This CDR3 contains 13 residues. Trimming removed 6 bases from V and 5 bases from J; junction bases left unmatched: 4. CDR3 coding DNA: TGTGCCAGCAGATTCGGGACAGGGACTGAAGCTTTCTTT. Its translation is CASRFGTGTEAFF.

The chain recombines TRBV4-1 with TRBJ2-2; 9 positions match TRBD2. With 3 bases clipped from V and 7 bases from J, the junction kept 12 bases outside the gene matches. CDR1 is MGHRA, CDR2 YSYEKL, per germline. This CDR3 comprises 17 residues. CDR3 in amino acids: CASSHFFSGSEGGELFF. The CDR3 nucleotides read TGCGCCAGCAGCCACTTCTTTAGCGGGAGTGAGGGCGGGGAGCTGTTTTTT.

The chain carries TRBV2 and TRBJ1-6, with D perhaps TRBD1 (5 bases). CDR3 size: 15 residues. CDR1 and CDR2 (germline): SNHLY, FYNNEI. Trimming removed 5 bases from V and 6 bases from J, with 14 bases in between. The CDR3 reads CASSQEGNPNSPLHF. The CDR3 coding sequence is TGTGCCAGCAGTCAGGAGGGGAACCCTAATTCACCCCTCCACTTT.

The V and J genes are TRBV5-5 and TRBJ2-7, with 10 bases identical to TRBD2. This CDR3 comprises 14 residues. Unmatched junction bases numbered 4, after V lost 5 bases and J lost 2 bases. The V gene's germline CDR1 is SGHKS and CDR2 YYEKEE (reference sequence). The CDR3 DNA follows: TGTGCCAGCAGTGACACTAGCGGGGCCTACGAGCAGTACTTC. This encodes CASSDTSGAYEQYF.

The rearrangement links TRBV5-1 to TRBJ1-1; 7 nucleotides agree with TRBD1. Germline lookup yields CDR1 SGHRS and CDR2 YFSETQ. After removal of 3 bases from V and 3 bases from J, the junction contained 5 bases not matched to a gene. The CDR3 is 14 amino acids. The CDR3 coding sequence is TGCGCCAGCAGCTGGCGACAGGGATACACTGAAGCTTTCTTT. It is translated as CASSWRQGYTEAFF.

This clone was found a few times. V is TRBV11-2 and J is TRBJ1-6, with 8 bases that match TRBD1. CDR1 is SGHAT and CDR2 is FQNNGV in the germline V gene. The ends lost 7 bases at V and 6 bases at J; junction bases unmatched: 11. The CDR3 spans 16 residues. The CDR3 DNA sequence: TGTGCCAGCAACGACCTCATAGGACAGGGTAATTCACCCCTCCACTTT. It specifies CASNDLIGQGNSPLHF.